The clone carrying this T cell receptor beta chain was seen at least ten times. Its antigen is not identified. The entry originates in a study of regulatory T cells in long-lasting Graves disease. Trimming removed 2 bases from V and 2 bases from J, with 19 bases in between. Germline-derived CDR1 and CDR2 are SGHAT and FQNNGV. There are 18 residues in the CDR3. General observations from the study: Persistent-disease Graves' patients showed less TCR diversity than new cases.

Arm-PCR of CDR3 regions and iRepertoire HTBI primers were the basis on which TCR beta libraries were built. From the multiplex PCR reads, TCRdb called clonotypes with MiXCR, one entry per CDR3 protein. The sample records a few hundred thousand distinct CDR3 sequences, roughly a fifth being singletons. Indicated time point: newly diagnosed GD, antithyroid drugs for less than 3 months. There was RNA extracted from PBMCs, and the TCR library was made from it. The same data also went into a second study, on T cells in Graves' hyperthyroidism and ophthalmopathy. That work adds: With the HTBI primer set, the TCR CDR3 went through a first round of RT-PCR.

The sample consisted of peripheral blood mononuclear cells (PBMCs), taken at new diagnosis, from a patient treated with antithyroid drugs. The rearrangement joins TRBV11-2 to TRBJ2-1; D is uncertain. The sequence derives from a woman aged 25 to 45 with Graves disease. Here the CDR3 reads CASSLRPLSLGTYNEQFF. The DNA of the CDR3 is TGTGCCAGCAGCTTACGACCTCTGTCTCTTGGCACCTACAATGAGCAGTTCTTC.